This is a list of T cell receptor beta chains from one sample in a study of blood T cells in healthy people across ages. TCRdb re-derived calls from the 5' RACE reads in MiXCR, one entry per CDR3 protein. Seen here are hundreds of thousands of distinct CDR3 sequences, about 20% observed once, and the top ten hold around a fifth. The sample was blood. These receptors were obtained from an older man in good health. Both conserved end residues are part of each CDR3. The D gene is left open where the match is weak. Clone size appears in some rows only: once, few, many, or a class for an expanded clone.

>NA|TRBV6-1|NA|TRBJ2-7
TGTGCCAGCAGTGAAGGACCCGGAACCTCCTACGAGCAGTACTTC
CASSEGPGTSYEQYF
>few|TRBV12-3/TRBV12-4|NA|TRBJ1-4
TGTGCCAGCAGGACGGGAACTAATGAAAAACTGTTTTTT
CASRTGTNEKLFF
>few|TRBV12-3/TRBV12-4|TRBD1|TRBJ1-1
TGTGCCAGCAGTCCCATCCGGACAGGGGGCTCGGGTGCTTTCTTT
CASSPIRTGGSGAFF
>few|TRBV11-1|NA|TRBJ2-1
TGTGCCAGCAGCTTACTGGGGAGAGGGTCCTACAATGAGCAGTTCTTC
CASSLLGRGSYNEQFF
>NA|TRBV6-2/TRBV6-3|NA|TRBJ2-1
TGTGCCAGCAGTACCAAGGGCATTGAGCAGTTCTTC
CASSTKGIEQFF
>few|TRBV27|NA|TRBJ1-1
TGTGCCAGCAGTTTAAGGGTGGGGGGCCCCGCCGGTGTAGCTTTCTTT
CASSLRVGGPAGVAFF
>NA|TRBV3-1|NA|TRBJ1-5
TGTGCCAGCAGCCTGGGTAATAGACAGAATCAGCCCCAGCATTTT
CASSLGNRQNQPQHF
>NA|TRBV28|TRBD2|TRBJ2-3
TGTGCCAGCACCCCGCCTAGCGGGGGTACAGATACGCAGTATTTT
CASTPPSGGTDTQYF
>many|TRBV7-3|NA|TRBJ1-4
TGTGCCAGCAGCTCGAGGCGGGCGGGTGAAAAACTGTTTTTT
CASSSRRAGEKLFF
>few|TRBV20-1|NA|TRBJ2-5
TGCAGTGCTAACCAGGAAGAGACCCAGTACTTC
CSANQEETQYF
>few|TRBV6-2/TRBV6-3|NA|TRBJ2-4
TGTGCCAGCAGATCTGGACGGGACGGCCAGTACTTC
CASRSGRDGQYF
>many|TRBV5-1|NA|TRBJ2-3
TGCGCCAGCAGCTTGGAGGGGGAGAAAGATACGCAGTATTTT
CASSLEGEKDTQYF
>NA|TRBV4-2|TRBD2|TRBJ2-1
TGTGCCAGCAGCCCTCGTCCCGGGGGGGACTCCTACAATGAGCAGTTCTTC
CASSPRPGGDSYNEQFF
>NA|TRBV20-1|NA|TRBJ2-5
TGCAGTGCCTTACCTGCGCTGACCGTGAGTGAGACCCAGTACTTC
CSALPALTVSETQYF
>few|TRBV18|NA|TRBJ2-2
TGTGCCAGCTCATCTGGCAGAAACACCGGGGAGCTGTTTTTT
CASSSGRNTGELFF
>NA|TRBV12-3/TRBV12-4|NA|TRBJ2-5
TGTGCCAGCAGCTCTCCGGAGGGCCGGGAGACCCAGTACTTC
CASSSPEGRETQYF
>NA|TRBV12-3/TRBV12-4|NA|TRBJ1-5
TGTGCCAGCAGTCGACGACGGGTCAATCAGCCCCAGCATTTT
CASSRRRVNQPQHF
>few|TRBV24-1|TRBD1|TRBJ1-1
TGTGCCACCAGTGAAGCGGGACAGGGGGCGTCTGAAGCTTTCTTT
CATSEAGQGASEAFF
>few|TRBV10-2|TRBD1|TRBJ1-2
TGCGCCAGCAGGACTGGACAGGGTGTTAGCTATGGCTACACCTTC
CASRTGQGVSYGYTF
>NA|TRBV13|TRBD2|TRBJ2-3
TGTGCCGGCAGCCCCGACCCCCAACTAGCGTCATTTGGCACGCAGTATTTT
CAGSPDPQLASFGTQYF
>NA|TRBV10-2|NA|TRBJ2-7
TGCGCCAGCAGTGAGTGGGGGGAAGGACAGACCTACTACGAGCAGTACTTC
CASSEWGEGQTYYEQYF
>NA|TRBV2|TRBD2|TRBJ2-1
TGTGCCAGCCAGACTAGCGGCCGCTACAATGAGCAGTTCTTC
CASQTSGRYNEQFF
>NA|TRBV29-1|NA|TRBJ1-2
TGCAGCGCCGAGGTGACAAAAAGCTATGGCTACACCTTC
CSAEVTKSYGYTF
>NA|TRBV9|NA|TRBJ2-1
TGTGCCAGCAGCCCCCGGGCCCCCTCAACCCAGAGCTTGGACAATGAGCAGTTCTTC
CASSPRAPSTQSLDNEQFF
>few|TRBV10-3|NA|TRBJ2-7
TGTGCCACCTCCTACAGGGCCGACGAGCAGTACTTC
CATSYRADEQYF
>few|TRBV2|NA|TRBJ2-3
TGTGCCAGCCAGACGGGGCTGATAGTCACAGATACGCAGTATTTT
CASQTGLIVTDTQYF
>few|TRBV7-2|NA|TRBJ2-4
TGTGCCAGCAGCCTTAACCCCCTTGGAGACATTCAGTACTTC
CASSLNPLGDIQYF
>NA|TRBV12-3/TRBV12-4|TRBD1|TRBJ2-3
TGTGCCAGCAGACAGGGGTCTGAGGGCGCAGATACGCAGTATTTT
CASRQGSEGADTQYF
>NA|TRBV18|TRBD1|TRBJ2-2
TGTGCCAGCTCGTCAGGGGGTGGGCCGAAGAACACCGGGGAGCTGTTTTTT
CASSSGGGPKNTGELFF
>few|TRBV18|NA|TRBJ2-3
TGTGCCAGCTCACCACTCGACACTGGCACAGATACGCAGTATTTT
CASSPLDTGTDTQYF
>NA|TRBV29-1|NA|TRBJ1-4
TGCAGCGTCCGGGAGGGGGGCACTAATGAAAAACTGTTTTTT
CSVREGGTNEKLFF
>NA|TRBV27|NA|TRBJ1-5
TGTGCCAGCAGTTTACTCCGCAATAGCAATCAGCCCCAGCATTTT
CASSLLRNSNQPQHF
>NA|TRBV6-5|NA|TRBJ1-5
TGTGCCAGCGCCCTTTGCCCCCAGCCCCAGCATTTT
CASALCPQPQHF
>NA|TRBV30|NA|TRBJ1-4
TGTGCCTGGGGTTGGGGTAATGAAAAACTGTTTTTT
CAWGWGNEKLFF
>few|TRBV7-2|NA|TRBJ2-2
TGTGCCAGCAGCTTAAAGGCAGGGGGGGTTACCGGGGAGCTGTTTTTT
CASSLKAGGVTGELFF
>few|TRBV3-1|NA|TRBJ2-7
TGTGCCAGCAGCCAAGAGAGGCAATACGAGCAGTACTTC
CASSQERQYEQYF
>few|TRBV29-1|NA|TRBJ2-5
TGCAGCGGTAAAGGGAGAGTTGAGGAGACCCAGTACTTC
CSGKGRVEETQYF
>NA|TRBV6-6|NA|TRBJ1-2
TGTGCCAGCCAGGGCCCGAAGAGAGGCTACACCTTC
CASQGPKRGYTF
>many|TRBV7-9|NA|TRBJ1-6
TGTGCCAGCAGCCCTACGGGCTCCCCCGGGTCACCCCTCCACTTT
CASSPTGSPGSPLHF
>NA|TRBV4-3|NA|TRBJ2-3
TGCGCCAGCAGCCAAGATAGAGGCGGATTTGGCACAGATACGCAGTATTTT
CASSQDRGGFGTDTQYF